What follows is one TCR beta chain and its context. Its antigen is not known. This sample is drawn from a study of post-analysis software for immune sequencing data. General study points: Controls showed lower frequencies than patients for roughly five TRBV segments, and TRBV5-6, TRBV5-1 and TRBV20-1 were among these. Controls showed significantly higher normalized Chao1 diversity than did multiple sclerosis patients.

CDR1 is LGHDT and CDR2 is YNNKEL in the germline V gene (reference sequence). This CDR3 contains 16 residues. Built from TCR beta cDNA, the libraries had unique molecular identifiers in them. TCRdb processed the PCR reads anew with MiXCR; each CDR3 protein has one entry. The sample carries about 500,000 distinct CDR3 sequences, 40% to 55% recorded once. The gene calls are TRBV3-1 and TRBJ2-5, with D perhaps matching TRBD1 or TRBD2 (5 bases each). The DNA matches TRBJ2-7 better at its end, which makes the J call doubtful. This TCR was sampled from a girl between 5 and 17 years old with multiple sclerosis. Material: blood. The CDR3 DNA sequence: TGTGCCAGCAGCCCCAACCGACAGCGGATCATCTACGAGCAGTACTTC. Translated, it gives CASSPNRQRIIYEQYF.